This TCR beta chain was recovered during a study of shared clonotypes between healthy human individuals. The assay was immunoSEQ multiplex PCR, and TCRdb's table has in-frame clones only and misses some. Here the sample spans hundreds of thousands of clones, 85% to 95% being singletons. Only CD45RO-negative cells positively selected for CCR7 counted as naive CD8 cells, so terminally differentiated effector memory CD45RA+ cells were excluded. This CDR3 contains 15 residues. Germline V CDR1 and CDR2: SEHNR, FQNEAQ (reference sequence). V trimming: 5 bases; J trimming: 7 bases; junction bases outside the gene matches: 12.

The specimen sequenced was naive CD8+ T cells sorted from blood. This chain joins TRBV7-9 and TRBJ2-7; TRBD1 aligns across 9 bases. This clonotype originated in a woman in her 30s in good health. CDR3 bases: TGTGCCAGCAGCCCGGGGACAGGGTCGGTACGGGAGCAGTACTTC. Its protein product is CASSPGTGSVREQYF.